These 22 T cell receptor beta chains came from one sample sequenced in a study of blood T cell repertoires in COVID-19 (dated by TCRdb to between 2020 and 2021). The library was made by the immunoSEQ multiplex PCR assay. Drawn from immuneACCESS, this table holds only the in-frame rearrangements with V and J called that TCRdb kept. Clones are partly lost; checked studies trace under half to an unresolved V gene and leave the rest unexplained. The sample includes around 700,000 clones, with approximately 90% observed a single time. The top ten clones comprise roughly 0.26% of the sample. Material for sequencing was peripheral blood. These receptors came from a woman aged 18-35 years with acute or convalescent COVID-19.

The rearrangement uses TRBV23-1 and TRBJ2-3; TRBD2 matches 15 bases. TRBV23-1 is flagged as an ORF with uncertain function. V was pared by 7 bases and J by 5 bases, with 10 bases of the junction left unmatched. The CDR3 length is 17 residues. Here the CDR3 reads CASIPGLAGGRKDTQYF. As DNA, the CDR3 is TGCGCCAGCATCCCCGGACTAGCGGGGGGGCGTAAAGATACGCAGTATTTT.

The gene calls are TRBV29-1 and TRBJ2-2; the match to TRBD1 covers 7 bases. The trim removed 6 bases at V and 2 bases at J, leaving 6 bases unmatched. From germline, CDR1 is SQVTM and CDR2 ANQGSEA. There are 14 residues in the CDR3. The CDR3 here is CSVRTGSNTGELFF. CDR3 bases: TGCAGCGTGCGGACAGGTAGCAACACCGGGGAGCTGTTTTTT.

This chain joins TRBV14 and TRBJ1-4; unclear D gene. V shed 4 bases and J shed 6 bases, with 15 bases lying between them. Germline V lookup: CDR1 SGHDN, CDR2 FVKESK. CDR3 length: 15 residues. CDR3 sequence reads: CASSRVDQDYEKLFF. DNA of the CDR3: TGTGCCAGCAGCCGGGTGGACCAGGACTATGAAAAACTGTTTTTT.

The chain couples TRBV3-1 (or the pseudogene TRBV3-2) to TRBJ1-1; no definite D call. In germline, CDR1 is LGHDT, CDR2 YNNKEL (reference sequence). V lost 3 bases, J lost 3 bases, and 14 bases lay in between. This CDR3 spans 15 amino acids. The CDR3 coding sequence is TGTGCCAGCAGCCACCACGCAACCTCGGACACTGAAGCTTTCTTT. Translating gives CASSHHATSDTEAFF.

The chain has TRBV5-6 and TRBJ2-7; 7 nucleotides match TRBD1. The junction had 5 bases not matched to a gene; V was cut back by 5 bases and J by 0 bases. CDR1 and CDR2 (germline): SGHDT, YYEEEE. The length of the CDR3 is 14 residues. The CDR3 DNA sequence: TGTGCCAGCAGACCGACAGGGTCCTCCTACGAGCAGTACTTC. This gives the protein CASRPTGSSYEQYF.

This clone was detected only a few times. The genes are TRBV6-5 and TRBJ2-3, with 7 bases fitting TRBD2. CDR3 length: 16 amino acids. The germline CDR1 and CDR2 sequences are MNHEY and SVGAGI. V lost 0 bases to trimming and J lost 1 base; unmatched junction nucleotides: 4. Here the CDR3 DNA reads TGTGCCAGCAGTTACTCCTTAGGACTAGGCACAGATACGCAGTATTTT. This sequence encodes CASSYSLGLGTDTQYF.

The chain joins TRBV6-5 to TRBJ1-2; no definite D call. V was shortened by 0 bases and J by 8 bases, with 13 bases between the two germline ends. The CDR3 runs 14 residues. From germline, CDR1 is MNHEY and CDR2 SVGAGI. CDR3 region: CASSYSMARSGYTF. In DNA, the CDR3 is TGTGCCAGCAGTTACTCGATGGCAAGGAGCGGCTACACCTTC.

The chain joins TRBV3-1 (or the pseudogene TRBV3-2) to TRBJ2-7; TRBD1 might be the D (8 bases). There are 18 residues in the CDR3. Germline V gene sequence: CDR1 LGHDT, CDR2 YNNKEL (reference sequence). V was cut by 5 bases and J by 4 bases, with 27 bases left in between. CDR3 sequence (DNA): TGTGCCAGCAGCAAATCCCCTCCGGGGGGCAGGGGGCTTTACGAGCAGTACTTC. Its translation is CASSKSPPGGRGLYEQYF.

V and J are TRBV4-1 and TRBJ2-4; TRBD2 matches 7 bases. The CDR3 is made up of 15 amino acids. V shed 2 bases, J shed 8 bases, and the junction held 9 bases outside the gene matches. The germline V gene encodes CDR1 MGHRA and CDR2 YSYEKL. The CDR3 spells CASSQPSTGRDIQYF. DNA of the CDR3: TGCGCCAGCAGCCAACCTAGCACGGGGAGGGACATTCAGTACTTC.

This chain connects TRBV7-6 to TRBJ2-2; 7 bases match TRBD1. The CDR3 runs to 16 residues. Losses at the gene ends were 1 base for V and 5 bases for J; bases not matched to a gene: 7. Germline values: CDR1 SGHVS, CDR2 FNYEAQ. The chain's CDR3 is CASSLEARGLTGELFF. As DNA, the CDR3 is TGTGCCAGCAGCTTAGAGGCCAGGGGGTTAACCGGGGAGCTGTTTTTT.

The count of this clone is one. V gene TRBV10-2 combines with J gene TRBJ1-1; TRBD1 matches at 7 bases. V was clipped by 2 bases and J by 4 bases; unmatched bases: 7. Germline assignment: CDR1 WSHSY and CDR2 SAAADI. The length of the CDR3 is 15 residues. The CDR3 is CASSERPGGITEAFF. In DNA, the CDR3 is TGCGCCAGCAGTGAGAGGCCAGGGGGGATCACTGAAGCTTTCTTT.

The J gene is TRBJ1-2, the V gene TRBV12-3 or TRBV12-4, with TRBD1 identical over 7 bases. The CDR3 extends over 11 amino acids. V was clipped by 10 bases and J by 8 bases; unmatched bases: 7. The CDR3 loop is CATTGVGGYTF. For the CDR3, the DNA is TGTGCCACCACAGGGGTGGGGGGCTACACCTTC.

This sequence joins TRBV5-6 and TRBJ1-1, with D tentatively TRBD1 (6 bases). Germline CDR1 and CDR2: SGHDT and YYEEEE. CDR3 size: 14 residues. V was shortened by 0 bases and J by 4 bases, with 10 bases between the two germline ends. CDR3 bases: TGTGCCAGCAGCTTGGGGGGGCCCCTCACTGAAGCTTTCTTT. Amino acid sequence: CASSLGGPLTEAFF.

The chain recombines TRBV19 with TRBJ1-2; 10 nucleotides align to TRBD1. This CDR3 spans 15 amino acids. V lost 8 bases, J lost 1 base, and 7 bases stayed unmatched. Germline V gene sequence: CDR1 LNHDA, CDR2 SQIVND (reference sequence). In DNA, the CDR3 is TGTGCCAGTCTGGACAGGGGGGCCTTTAACTATGGCTACACCTTC. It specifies CASLDRGAFNYGYTF.

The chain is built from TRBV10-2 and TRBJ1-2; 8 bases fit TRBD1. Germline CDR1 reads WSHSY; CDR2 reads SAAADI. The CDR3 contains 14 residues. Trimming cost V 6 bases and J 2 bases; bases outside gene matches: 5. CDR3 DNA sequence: TGCGCCAGCAGCCCGGGACAGGCGAACTATGGCTACACCTTC. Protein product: CASSPGQANYGYTF.

CDR3 bases: TGTGCCAGCAGCTCAGACTATAGCAATCAGCCCCAGCATTTT. Protein product: CASSSDYSNQPQHF. The chain combines TRBV27 with TRBJ1-5; the D is unclear. The germline V gene encodes CDR1 MNHEY and CDR2 SMNVEV (reference sequence). The V gene lost 6 bases and the J gene lost 0 bases, with 9 bases spanning the gap. The CDR3 covers 14 residues.

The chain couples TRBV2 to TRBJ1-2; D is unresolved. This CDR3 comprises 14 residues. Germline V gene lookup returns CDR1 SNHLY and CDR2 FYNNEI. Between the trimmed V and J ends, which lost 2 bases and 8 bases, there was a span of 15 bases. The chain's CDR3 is CASSEFRRLYGYTF. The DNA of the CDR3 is TGTGCCAGCAGTGAATTCCGCCGACTGTACGGCTACACCTTC.

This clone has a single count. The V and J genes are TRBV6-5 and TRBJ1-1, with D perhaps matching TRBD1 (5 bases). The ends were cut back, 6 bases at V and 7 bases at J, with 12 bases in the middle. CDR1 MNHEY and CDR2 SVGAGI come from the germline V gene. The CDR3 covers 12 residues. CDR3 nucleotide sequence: TGTGCCAGCAGAATGCTCGGGGGTGAAGCTTTCTTT. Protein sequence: CASRMLGGEAFF.

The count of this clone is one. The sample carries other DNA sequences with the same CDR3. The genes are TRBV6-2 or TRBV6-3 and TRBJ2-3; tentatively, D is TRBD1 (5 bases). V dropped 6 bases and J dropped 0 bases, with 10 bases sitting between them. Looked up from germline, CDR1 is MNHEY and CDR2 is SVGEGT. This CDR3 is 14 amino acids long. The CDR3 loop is CASSYGASTDTQYF. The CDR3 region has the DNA TGTGCCAGCAGCTATGGGGCTAGCACAGATACGCAGTATTTT.

CDR3 region: CASISGTGSNQPQHF. Written as DNA, the CDR3 is TGTGCCAGCATCTCGGGTACAGGTAGCAATCAGCCCCAGCATTTT. The chain employs TRBV6-5 and TRBJ1-5; D is possibly TRBD1 (5 bases). V was pared by 7 bases and J by 0 bases, with 13 bases between. Germline V gene sequence: CDR1 MNHEY, CDR2 SVGAGI. CDR3 size: 15 residues.

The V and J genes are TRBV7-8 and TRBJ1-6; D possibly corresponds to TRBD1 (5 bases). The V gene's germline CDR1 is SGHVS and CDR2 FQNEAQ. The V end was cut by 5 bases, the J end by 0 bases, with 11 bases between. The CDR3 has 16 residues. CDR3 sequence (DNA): TGTGCCAGCAGCACCCTGGGGGGCTCCTATAATTCACCCCTCCACTTT. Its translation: CASSTLGGSYNSPLHF.

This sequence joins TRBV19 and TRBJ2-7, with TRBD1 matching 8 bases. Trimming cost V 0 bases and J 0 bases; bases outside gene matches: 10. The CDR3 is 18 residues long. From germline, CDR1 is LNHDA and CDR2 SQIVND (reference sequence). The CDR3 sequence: CASSIDRGRSTFSYEQYF. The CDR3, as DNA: TGTGCCAGTAGTATAGACAGGGGGCGATCCACCTTCTCCTACGAGCAGTACTTC. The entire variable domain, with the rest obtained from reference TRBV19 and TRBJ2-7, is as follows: DGGITQSPKYLFRKEGQNVTLSCEQNLNHDAMYWYRQDPGQGLRLIYYSQIVNDFQKGDIAEGYSVSREKKESFPLTVTSAQKNPTAFYLCASSIDRGRSTFSYEQYFGPGTRLTVT.